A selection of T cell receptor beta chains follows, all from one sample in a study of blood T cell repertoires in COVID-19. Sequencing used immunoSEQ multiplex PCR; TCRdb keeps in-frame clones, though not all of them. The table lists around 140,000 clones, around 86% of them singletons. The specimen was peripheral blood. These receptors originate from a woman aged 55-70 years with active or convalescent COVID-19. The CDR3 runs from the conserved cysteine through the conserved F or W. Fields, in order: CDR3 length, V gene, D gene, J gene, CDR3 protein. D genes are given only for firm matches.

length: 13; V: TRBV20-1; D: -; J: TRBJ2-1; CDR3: CSASRTTEGGQFF
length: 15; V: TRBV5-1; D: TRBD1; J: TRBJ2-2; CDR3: CASSLGQGGTGELFF
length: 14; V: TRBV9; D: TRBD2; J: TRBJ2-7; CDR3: CASSTNPGTTEQYF
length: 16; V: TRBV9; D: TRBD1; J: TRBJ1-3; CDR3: CASSVEVPLQGNTIYF
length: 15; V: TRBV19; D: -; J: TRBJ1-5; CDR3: CASSMMVGENQPQHF
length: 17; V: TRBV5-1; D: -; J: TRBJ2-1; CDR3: CASSLGGAVTSYNEQFF
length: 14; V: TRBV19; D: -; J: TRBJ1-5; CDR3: CASSHTGSYQPQHF
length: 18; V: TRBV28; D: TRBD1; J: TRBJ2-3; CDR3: CASSTTGTGNRHKDTQYF
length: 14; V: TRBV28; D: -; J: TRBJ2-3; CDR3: CASTPGQFTDTQYF
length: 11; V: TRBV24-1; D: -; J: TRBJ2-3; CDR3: CATSAGDTQYF
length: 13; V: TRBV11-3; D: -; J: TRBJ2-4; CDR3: CASSLGRQNIQYF
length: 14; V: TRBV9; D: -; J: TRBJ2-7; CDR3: CASSVDTGVFEQYF
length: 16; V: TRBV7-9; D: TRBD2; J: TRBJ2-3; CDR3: CASSLRPLAGADTQYF
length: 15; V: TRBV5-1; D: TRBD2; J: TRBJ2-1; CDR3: CASRRLADSYNEQFF
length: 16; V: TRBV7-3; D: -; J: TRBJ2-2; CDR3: CASSLTSSENTGELFF
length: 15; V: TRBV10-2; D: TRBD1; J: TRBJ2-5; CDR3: CASSEQRTGQETQYF
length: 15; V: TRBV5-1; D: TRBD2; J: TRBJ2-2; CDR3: CASSFSGANSGELFF
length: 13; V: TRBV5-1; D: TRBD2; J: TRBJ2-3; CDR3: CASGGTSLDTQYF
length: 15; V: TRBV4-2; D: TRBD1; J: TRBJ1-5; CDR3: CASSQETGGNQPQHF
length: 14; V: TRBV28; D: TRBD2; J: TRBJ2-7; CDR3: CASRGTSIAGEQYF
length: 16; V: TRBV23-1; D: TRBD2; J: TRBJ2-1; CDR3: CASSGQRGRRYNEQFF
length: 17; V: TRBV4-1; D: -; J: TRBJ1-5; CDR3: CASSQQTVPDSNQPQHF
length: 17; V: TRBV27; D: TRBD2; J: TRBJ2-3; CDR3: CASSTPSGGPGTDTQYF
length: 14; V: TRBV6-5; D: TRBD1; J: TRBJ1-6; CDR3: CASSNRGYNSPLHF
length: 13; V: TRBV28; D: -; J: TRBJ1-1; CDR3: CASSFGRGSEAFF
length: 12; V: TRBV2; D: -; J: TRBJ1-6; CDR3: CASSQGYEPLHF
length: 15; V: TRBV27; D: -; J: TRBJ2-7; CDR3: CASSFSPYRSNEQYF
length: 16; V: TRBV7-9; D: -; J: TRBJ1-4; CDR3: CASSLLQGATNEKLFF
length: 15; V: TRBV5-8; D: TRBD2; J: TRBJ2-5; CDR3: CASIHRSGGGETQYF
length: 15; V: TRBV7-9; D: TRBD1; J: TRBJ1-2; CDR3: CASSSRGQGVYGYTF
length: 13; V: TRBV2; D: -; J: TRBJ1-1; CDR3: CASSENRATEAFF
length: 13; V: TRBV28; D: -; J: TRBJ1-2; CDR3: CASISGQNYGYTF
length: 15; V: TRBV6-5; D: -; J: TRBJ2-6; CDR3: CASSYSSVGANVLTF
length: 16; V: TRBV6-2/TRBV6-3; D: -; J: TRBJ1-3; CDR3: CASSYRRLLSGNTIYF
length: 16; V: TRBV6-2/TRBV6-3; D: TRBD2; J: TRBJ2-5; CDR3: CASSYSIRGGRETQYF
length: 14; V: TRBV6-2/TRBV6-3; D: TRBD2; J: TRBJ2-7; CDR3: CASSRGGGPYEQYF
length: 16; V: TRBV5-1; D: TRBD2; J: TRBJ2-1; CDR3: CASSLGGTSIINEQFF
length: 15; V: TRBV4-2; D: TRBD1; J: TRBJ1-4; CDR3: CASSDGDRDEEKLFF
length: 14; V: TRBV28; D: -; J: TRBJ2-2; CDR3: CASSFDRRAGELFF
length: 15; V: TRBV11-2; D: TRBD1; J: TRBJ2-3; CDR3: CASSLNGQATDTQYF
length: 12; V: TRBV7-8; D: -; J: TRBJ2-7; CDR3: CASSRTGYEQYF
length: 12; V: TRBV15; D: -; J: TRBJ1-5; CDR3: CATSPGFQPQHF
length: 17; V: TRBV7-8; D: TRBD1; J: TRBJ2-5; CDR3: CASSLRRDRGRQETQYF
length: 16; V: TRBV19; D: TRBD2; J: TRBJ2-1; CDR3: CASSMGLAGAYNEQFF
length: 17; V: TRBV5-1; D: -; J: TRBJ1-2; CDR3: CASSSGMYGQSFYGYTF
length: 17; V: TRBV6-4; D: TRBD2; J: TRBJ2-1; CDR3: CASSDQPTSGSYNEQFF
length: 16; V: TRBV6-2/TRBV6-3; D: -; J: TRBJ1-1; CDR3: CASSYSRQIMNTEAFF
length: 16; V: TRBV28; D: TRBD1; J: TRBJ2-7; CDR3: CASSSTGGAHAYEQYF
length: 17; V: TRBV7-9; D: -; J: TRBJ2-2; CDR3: CASSVPLDRANTGELFF